Reported below is one T cell receptor beta chain. Its antigen is as yet unknown. The data were obtained in a study of T cells after yellow fever vaccination. As for the study in general: The fractions with low cell numbers were processed using SMART-Seq v4 Ultra Low Input.

For TCR, cDNA came from 5'RACE template switching, which added a universal primer site and UMIs. TCRdb re-derived calls from the 5' RACE reads in MiXCR, one entry per CDR3 protein. Of about 300,000 distinct CDR3 sequences in the sample, about 4% are singletons; the top ten hold 20% to 30%. Points from the study as a whole: Primary-vaccination clones mostly resurfaced post-booster (more than 95% CD4, approximately 90% CD8). Repertoires obtained by FACS sorting could include abundant clonotypes that entered as contaminants from the bulk population.

This CDR3 region has 15 residues. Germline V gives CDR1 SGHAT, CDR2 FQDESV (reference sequence). With 4 bases removed from V and 8 bases from J, the gap between germline ends came to 19 bases. The sequence was collected from a man aged 18 to 29 who received the YFV17D yellow fever vaccine. The chain has TRBV11-1 and TRBJ2-3; D may be TRBD1 or TRBD2 (5 bases each). The sample was PBMCs, taken 5 days after the yellow fever booster vaccination. Here the CDR3 DNA reads TGTGCCAGCAGCTCCGGGTCAGGGAGAGGAGTTACGCAGTATTTT. Amino acids: CASSSGSGRGVTQYF.